The 25 T cell receptor beta chains below were found in one sample sequenced in a study of identical twins. One entry per CDR3 protein, called by TCRdb with MiXCR from the 5' RACE reads. The table shows roughly 770,000 distinct CDR3 sequences, with roughly 20% occurring only once. Separately, the same data were catalogued under a study of T cells expressing NK-cell markers.

The specimen was PBMCs. The receptors were sampled from a woman younger than 35 in good health.

The chain carries TRBV10-3 and TRBJ2-3; the match to TRBD2 covers 7 bases. Germline CDR1 ENHRY, CDR2 SYGVKD. J gave up 2 bases and V 7 bases, and 6 bases lay outside the gene matches. CDR3 length equals 14 residues. The CDR3 spells CAINTAGDTDTQYF. The CDR3 bases are TGTGCCATCAATACTGCGGGGGACACAGATACGCAGTATTTT.

This chain links TRBV7-7 with TRBJ1-1, with 10 bases that match TRBD1. This CDR3 contains 15 residues. In germline, CDR1 is SSHAT, CDR2 FNYEAQ (reference sequence). V lost 5 bases and J lost 6; bases outside the gene matches: 9. The CDR3 region is CASSLWDRGNAEAFF. The CDR3 DNA sequence: TGTGCCAGCAGCCTTTGGGACAGGGGTAACGCTGAAGCTTTCTTT.

This clonotype was seen a few times. V and J are TRBV5-1 and TRBJ2-5; 13 positions match TRBD2. V shed 4 bases, J shed 0 bases, and the junction held 9 bases outside the gene matches. Germline-derived CDR1 and CDR2 are SGHRS and YFSETQ. The CDR3 has 18 residues. The CDR3 sequence is CASSPGLAGVEYQETQYF. The CDR3 bases are TGCGCCAGCAGCCCCGGACTAGCGGGGGTCGAGTACCAAGAGACCCAGTACTTC.

CDR3 DNA: TGCAGCGTAGAACAGGGGAGCTCCTACGAGCAGTACTTC. Its protein product is CSVEQGSSYEQYF. V is TRBV29-1 and J is TRBJ2-7; 7 nucleotides line up with TRBD1. This CDR3 comprises 13 residues. Per the germline V gene, CDR1 is SQVTM and CDR2 is ANQGSEA. Germline trimming cut 6 bases from V and 0 bases from J; bases unmatched to any gene: 5.

A few counts support this clonotype. This chain uses TRBV12-3 or TRBV12-4 with TRBJ2-6; D is uncertain. This CDR3 region has 15 residues. Between the trimmed V and J ends, which lost 2 bases and 0 bases, there was a span of 5 bases. This CDR3 is CASSLMASGANVLTF. The CDR3 nucleotides are TGTGCCAGCAGTTTAATGGCCTCTGGGGCCAACGTCCTGACTTTC.

A few counts support this clonotype. The chain employs TRBV6-1 and TRBJ1-2, with D hard to call. This CDR3 has 14 residues. Trimming took 5 bases from V and 1 from J, leaving 11 bases between them. Germline CDR1 MNHNS, CDR2 SASEGT. The CDR3 reads CASSPLPDNYGYTF. The CDR3 DNA reads as TGTGCCAGCAGTCCCCTCCCAGATAACTATGGCTACACCTTC.

V and J are TRBV5-1 and TRBJ2-3; D may be TRBD2 (6 bases). The germline V and J ends were trimmed by 3 bases and 2 bases, with 10 bases remaining between them. Germline CDR1 SGHRS, CDR2 YFSETQ. The CDR3 contains 14 residues. CDR3 residues: CASSSIADTDTQYF. CDR3 DNA sequence: TGCGCCAGCAGCTCGATAGCGGACACAGATACGCAGTATTTT.

The rearrangement uses TRBV2 and TRBJ2-7; unclear D gene. CDR1 SNHLY and CDR2 FYNNEI come from the germline V gene. The CDR3 runs to 12 residues. V was clipped by 1 base and J by 5 bases, with 6 bases between them. For the CDR3, the DNA is TGTGCCAGCAGTGAAGACTCTCACGAGCAGTACTTC. Its protein is CASSEDSHEQYF. The full variable domain, its missing parts supplied by reference TRBV2 and TRBJ2-7, is EPEVTQTPSHQVTQMGQEVILRCVPISNHLYFYWYRQILGQKVEFLVSFYNNEISEKSEIFDDQFSVERPDGSNFTLKIRSTKLEDSAMYFCASSEDSHEQYFGPGTRLTVT.

This chain's CDR3 is CASIPTSGGMYEQYF. CDR3 nucleotides: TGTGCCAGCATCCCTACTAGCGGGGGAATGTACGAGCAGTACTTC. The V gene is TRBV7-2, the J gene TRBJ2-7, with 11 bases aligning to TRBD2. After removal of 7 bases from V and 4 bases from J, the junction contained 9 bases not matched to a gene. Germline V gene sequence: CDR1 SGHTA, CDR2 FQGNSA. CDR3 length: 15 residues.

V and J are TRBV28 and TRBJ2-7, with D perhaps TRBD1 (6 bases). Trimming pared 7 bases from V and 3 bases from J, leaving 10 bases between. Germline V gives CDR1 MDHEN, CDR2 SYDVKM. This CDR3 contains 12 residues. The CDR3 protein is CASNGQLYEQYF. DNA for the CDR3: TGTGCCAGCAACGGACAGCTCTACGAGCAGTACTTC.

In its sample, this clonotype was seen a few times. This chain links TRBV6-5 with TRBJ2-1; 7 nucleotides align to TRBD2. This CDR3 is 12 amino acids long. The V segment lost 8 bases and the J segment 6 bases; nucleotides outside the gene matches: 4. Per the germline V gene, CDR1 is MNHEY and CDR2 is SVGAGI. CDR3 loop: CASGTNFNEQFF. CDR3 in DNA: TGTGCCAGCGGGACTAACTTCAATGAGCAGTTCTTC.

This chain joins TRBV7-3 and TRBJ2-3, with a possible D match to TRBD1 (6 bases). From germline, CDR1 is SGHTA and CDR2 FQGTGA. V shed 6 bases and J shed 3 bases, with 16 bases lying between them. This CDR3 is built from 15 residues. The CDR3 DNA follows: TGTGCCAGCAGTTCCAGCTCCCAGGGGACAGATACGCAGTATTTT. Translated: CASSSSSQGTDTQYF.

The chain combines TRBV5-1 with TRBJ2-7; TRBD2 agrees at 11 bases. Germline assignment: CDR1 SGHRS and CDR2 YFSETQ. The junction had 4 bases not matched to a gene; V was cut back by 1 base and J by 4 bases. The CDR3 is made up of 15 amino acids. The DNA of the CDR3 is TGCGCCAGCAGCTTGTTCACTAGCGGGGGTTACGAGCAGTACTTC. It codes for CASSLFTSGGYEQYF.

The chain is built from TRBV5-5 and TRBJ2-7; D ambiguous. Trimming removed 5 bases from V and 10 bases from J, with 19 bases in between. In germline, CDR1 is SGHKS, CDR2 YYEKEE (reference sequence). There are 13 residues in the CDR3. The CDR3 DNA reads TGTGCCAGCAGTCAAGGCGCTGAAAATTCTCAGTACTTC. Its protein product is CASSQGAENSQYF.

A few counts support this clonotype. This rearrangement joins TRBV9 to TRBJ2-5; perhaps TRBD2 as D (7 bases). Germline-derived CDR1 and CDR2 are SGDLS and YYNGEE. Trimming removed 0 bases at V and 5 bases at J, with 11 bases between. The CDR3 runs to 14 residues. The CDR3 DNA reads as TGTGCCAGCAGCGTAGGGGGGGGCGATGAGACCCAGTACTTC. Its translation is CASSVGGGDETQYF.

This clonotype came up a few times. The genes are TRBV29-1 and TRBJ2-1, with a possible D match to TRBD1 (5 bases). The germline V gene encodes CDR1 SQVTM and CDR2 ANQGSEA. The CDR3 sequence is 14 residues long. V was trimmed by 1 base and J by 9 bases, leaving 16 bases between them. This chain's CDR3 is CSVEGLIARVEQFF. CDR3 bases: TGCAGCGTTGAAGGGTTGATTGCCAGGGTTGAGCAGTTCTTC.

This clonotype was seen a few times. This chain uses TRBV6-5 with TRBJ1-1; the D is unclear. CDR3 size: 11 residues. Trimming stripped 10 bases from V and 10 bases from J, with 16 bases between. Germline-derived CDR1 and CDR2 are MNHEY and SVGAGI. Here the CDR3 reads CATRGRFGAFF. The CDR3 region has the DNA TGTGCCACCCGAGGGAGGTTCGGAGCTTTCTTT.

The V and J genes are TRBV4-1 and TRBJ1-1; D is perhaps TRBD1 (6 bases). The germline V gene encodes CDR1 MGHRA and CDR2 YSYEKL. The CDR3 length is 13 residues. Trimming cost V 3 bases and J 6 bases, with 11 bases left between them. CDR3 bases: TGCGCCAGCAGCCATACAGGGTCTCCTGAAGCTTTCTTT. Its protein is CASSHTGSPEAFF.

In this sample, this clonotype turned up a few times. V and J are TRBV6-6 and TRBJ1-2; the D gene is possibly TRBD1 (5 bases). Trimming took off 10 bases at V and 4 bases at J, with 16 bases between the two ends. Germline V lookup: CDR1 MNHNY, CDR2 SVGAGI (reference sequence). The CDR3 is 13 amino acids. The CDR3 protein is CAIRRGATYGYTF. The CDR3 DNA is TGTGCCATCCGAAGGGGAGCCACCTATGGCTACACCTTC.

This clonotype was counted a few times. Its ends do not fully match the called genes, so a read error is possible. The chain combines TRBV6-5 with TRBJ2-3; D not certain. Germline V gene data show CDR1 as MNHEY and CDR2 as SVGAGI. CDR3 length equals 16 residues. The CDR3 is CASSYSRDQHTNTQYF. DNA of the CDR3: TGTGCCAGCAGTTACTCGCGTGACCAACACACAAATACGCAGTATTTT.

This clonotype showed up just a few times. The rearrangement uses TRBV6-2 or TRBV6-3 and TRBJ2-5, with D maybe TRBD2 (7 bases). The length of the CDR3 is 13 residues. V shed 8 bases and J shed 4 bases, with 14 bases lying between them. Germline-derived CDR1 and CDR2 are MNHEY and SVGEGT. Here the CDR3 DNA reads TGTGCCAGCGGGGAGGGGGAGCGAGAGACCCAGTACTTC. Translating it yields CASGEGERETQYF.

This clonotype was picked up a small number of times. The rearrangement joins TRBV29-1 to TRBJ2-6; D ambiguous. This CDR3 comprises 13 residues. Trimming shortened V by 7 bases and J by 4 bases, and 11 bases separated the two germline ends. Germline values: CDR1 SQVTM, CDR2 ANQGSEA. The CDR3 region is CSGRPAGANVLTF. The CDR3 region has the DNA TGCAGCGGTCGACCGGCCGGGGCCAACGTCCTGACTTTC.

This clonotype was seen more than once but under ten times. The rearrangement uses TRBV12-3 or TRBV12-4 and TRBJ1-1; no firm D call. V dropped 6 bases and J dropped 4 bases, with 9 bases sitting between them. The CDR3 totals 12 residues. The CDR3 DNA follows: TGTGCCAGCAGATCTAACCCCACTGAAGCTTTCTTT. It encodes CASRSNPTEAFF.

This clonotype occurred many times. The genes are TRBV6-1 and TRBJ2-7, with no clear D. Germline CDR1 MNHNS, CDR2 SASEGT. Trimming removed 5 bases at V and 0 bases at J, with 8 bases between. The CDR3 covers 13 residues. The CDR3 DNA sequence: TGTGCCAGCAGTCGCCCGGGCTCCTACGAGCAGTACTTC. It is translated as CASSRPGSYEQYF.

The rearrangement uses TRBV7-2 and TRBJ2-5, with 10 positions matching TRBD2. CDR3 length equals 16 residues. Germline-derived CDR1 and CDR2 are SGHTA and FQGNSA. The ends lost 3 bases at V and 5 bases at J; junction bases unmatched: 9. Here the CDR3 DNA reads TGTGCCAGCAGCTTTCTAGCGGGAGAAATGAAGGAGACCCAGTACTTC. It encodes CASSFLAGEMKETQYF.